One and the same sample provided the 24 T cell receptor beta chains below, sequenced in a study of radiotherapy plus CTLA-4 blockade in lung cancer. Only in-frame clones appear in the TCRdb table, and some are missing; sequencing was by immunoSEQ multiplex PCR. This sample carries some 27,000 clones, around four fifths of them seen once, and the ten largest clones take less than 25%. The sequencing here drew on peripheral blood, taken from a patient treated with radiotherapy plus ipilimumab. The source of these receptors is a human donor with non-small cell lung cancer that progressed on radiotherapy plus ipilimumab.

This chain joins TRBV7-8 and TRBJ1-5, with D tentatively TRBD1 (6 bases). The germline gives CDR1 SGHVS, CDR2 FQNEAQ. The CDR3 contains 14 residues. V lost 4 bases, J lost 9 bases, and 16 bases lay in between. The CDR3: CASSSGGLGRPQHF. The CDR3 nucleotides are TGTGCCAGCAGCTCCGGGGGCTTAGGTCGGCCCCAGCATTTT.

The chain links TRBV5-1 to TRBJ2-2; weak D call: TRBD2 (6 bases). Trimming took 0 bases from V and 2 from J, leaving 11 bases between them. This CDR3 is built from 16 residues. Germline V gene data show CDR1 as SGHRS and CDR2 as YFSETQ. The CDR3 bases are TGCGCCAGCAGCTTGGCCGGGACTTTCAACACCGGGGAGCTGTTTTTT. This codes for CASSLAGTFNTGELFF.

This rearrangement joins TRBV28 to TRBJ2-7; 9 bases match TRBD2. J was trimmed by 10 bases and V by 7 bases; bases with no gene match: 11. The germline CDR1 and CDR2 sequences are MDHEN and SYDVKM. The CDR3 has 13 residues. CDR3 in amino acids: CASNPGLAPGQYF. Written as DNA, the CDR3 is TGTGCCAGCAACCCGGGACTAGCCCCGGGTCAGTACTTC.

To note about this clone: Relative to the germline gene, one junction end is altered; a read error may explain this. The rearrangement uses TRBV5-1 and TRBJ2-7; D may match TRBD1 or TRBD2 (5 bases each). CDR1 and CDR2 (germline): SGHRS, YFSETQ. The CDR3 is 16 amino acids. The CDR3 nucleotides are TGCGCCAGCGGCTTATTTCATCTCGGGGCCTCCTACGAGCAGTACTTC. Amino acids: CASGLFHLGASYEQYF.

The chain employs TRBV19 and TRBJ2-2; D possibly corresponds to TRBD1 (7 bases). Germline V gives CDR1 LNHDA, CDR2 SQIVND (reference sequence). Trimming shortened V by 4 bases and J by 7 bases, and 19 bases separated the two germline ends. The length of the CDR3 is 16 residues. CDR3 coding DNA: TGTGCCAGTAGTACGCGCGGCAGGGGGGCGATCGGGGAGCTGTTTTTT. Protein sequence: CASSTRGRGAIGELFF.

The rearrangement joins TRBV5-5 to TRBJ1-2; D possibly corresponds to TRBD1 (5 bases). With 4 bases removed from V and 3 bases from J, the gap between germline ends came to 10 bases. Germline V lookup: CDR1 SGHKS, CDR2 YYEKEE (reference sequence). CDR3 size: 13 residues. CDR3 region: CASSAGTDYGYTF. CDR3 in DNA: TGTGCCAGCAGCGCCGGGACGGACTATGGCTACACCTTC.

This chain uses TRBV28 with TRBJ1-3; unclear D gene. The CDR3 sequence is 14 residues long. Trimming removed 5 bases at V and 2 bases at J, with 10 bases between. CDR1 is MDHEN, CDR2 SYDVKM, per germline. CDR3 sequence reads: CASSTRWTGNTIYF. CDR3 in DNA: TGTGCCAGCAGTACCCGTTGGACTGGAAACACCATATATTTT.

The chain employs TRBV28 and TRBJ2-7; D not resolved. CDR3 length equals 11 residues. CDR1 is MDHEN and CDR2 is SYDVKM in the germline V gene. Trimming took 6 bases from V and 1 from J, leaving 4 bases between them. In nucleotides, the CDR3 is TGTGCCAGCAGCTTTTCCTACGAGCAGTACTTC. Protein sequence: CASSFSYEQYF.

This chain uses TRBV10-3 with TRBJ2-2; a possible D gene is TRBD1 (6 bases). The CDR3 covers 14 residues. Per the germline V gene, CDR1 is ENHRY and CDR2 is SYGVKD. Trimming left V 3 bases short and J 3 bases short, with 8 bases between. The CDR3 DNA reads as TGTGCCATCAGTGACAGGGGCGACACCGGGGAGCTGTTTTTT. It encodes CAISDRGDTGELFF.

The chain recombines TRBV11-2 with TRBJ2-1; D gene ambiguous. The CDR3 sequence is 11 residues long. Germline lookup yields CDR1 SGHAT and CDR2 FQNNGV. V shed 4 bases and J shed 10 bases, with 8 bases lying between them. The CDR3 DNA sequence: TGTGCCAGCAGCTGGGGAAACGAGCAGTTCTTC. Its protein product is CASSWGNEQFF.

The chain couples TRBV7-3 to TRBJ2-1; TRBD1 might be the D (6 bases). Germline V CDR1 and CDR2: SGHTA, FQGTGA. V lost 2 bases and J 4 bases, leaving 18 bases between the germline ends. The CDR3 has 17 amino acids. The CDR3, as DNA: TGTGCCAGCAGCTTAGTCGTTGCGGACAGAAAATACAATGAGCAGTTCTTC. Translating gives CASSLVVADRKYNEQFF.

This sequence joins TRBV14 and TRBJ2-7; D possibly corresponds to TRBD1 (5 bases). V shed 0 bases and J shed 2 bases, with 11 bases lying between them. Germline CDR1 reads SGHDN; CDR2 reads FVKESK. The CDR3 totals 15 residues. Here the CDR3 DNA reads TGTGCCAGCAGCCAAGAACAGGTTGGGACCTACGAGCAGTACTTC. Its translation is CASSQEQVGTYEQYF.

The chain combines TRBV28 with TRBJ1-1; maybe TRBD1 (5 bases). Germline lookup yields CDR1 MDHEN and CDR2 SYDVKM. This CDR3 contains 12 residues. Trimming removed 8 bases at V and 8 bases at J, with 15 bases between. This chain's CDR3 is CASFNRGVEAFF. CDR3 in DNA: TGTGCCAGCTTCAACCGGGGCGTGGAAGCTTTCTTT.

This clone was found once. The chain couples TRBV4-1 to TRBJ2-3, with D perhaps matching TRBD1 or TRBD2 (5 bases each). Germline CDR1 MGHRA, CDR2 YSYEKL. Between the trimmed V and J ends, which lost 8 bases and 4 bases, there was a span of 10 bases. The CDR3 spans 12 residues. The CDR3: CASEGRPDTQYF. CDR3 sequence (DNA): TGCGCCAGCGAGGGGCGCCCAGATACGCAGTATTTT.

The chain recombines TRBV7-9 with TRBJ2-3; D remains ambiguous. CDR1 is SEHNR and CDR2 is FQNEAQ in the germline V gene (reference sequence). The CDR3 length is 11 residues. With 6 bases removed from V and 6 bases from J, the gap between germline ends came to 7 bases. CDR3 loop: CASSWVDTQYF. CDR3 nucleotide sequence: TGTGCCAGCAGTTGGGTGGATACGCAGTATTTT.

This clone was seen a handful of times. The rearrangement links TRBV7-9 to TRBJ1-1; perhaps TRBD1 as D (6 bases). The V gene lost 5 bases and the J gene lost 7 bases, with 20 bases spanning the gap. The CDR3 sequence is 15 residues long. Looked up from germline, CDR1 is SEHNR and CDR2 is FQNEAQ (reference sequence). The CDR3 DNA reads TGTGCCAGCAGCCCGTCTCTCAGGGGAACGGGTGAAGCTTTCTTT. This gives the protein CASSPSLRGTGEAFF.

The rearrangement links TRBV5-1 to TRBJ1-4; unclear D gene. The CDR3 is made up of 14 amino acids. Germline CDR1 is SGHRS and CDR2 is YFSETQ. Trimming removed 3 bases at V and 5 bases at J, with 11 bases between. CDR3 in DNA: TGCGCCAGCAGCTCAGGTTTAGAGAATGAAAAACTGTTTTTT. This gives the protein CASSSGLENEKLFF.

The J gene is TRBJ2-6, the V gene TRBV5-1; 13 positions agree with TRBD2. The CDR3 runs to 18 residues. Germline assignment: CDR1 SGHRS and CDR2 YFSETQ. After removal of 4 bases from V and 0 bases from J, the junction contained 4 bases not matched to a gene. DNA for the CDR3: TGCGCCAGCAGCCCGGGACTAGCGGGATCCTCTGGGGCCAACGTCCTGACTTTC. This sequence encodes CASSPGLAGSSGANVLTF.

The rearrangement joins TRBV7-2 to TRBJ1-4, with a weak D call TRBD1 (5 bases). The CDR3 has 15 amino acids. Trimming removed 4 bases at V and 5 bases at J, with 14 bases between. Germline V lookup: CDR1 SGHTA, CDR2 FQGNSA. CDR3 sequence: CASSSSRDRNEKLFF. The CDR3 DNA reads TGTGCCAGCAGCTCCTCCCGGGACCGGAATGAAAAACTGTTTTTT.

CDR3 in amino acids: CASSQTDTQYF. The CDR3 coding sequence is TGTGCCAGTAGCCAGACAGATACGCAGTATTTT. V is TRBV19 and J is TRBJ2-3; D is ambiguous. Germline CDR1 is LNHDA and CDR2 is SQIVND (reference sequence). Between the trimmed V and J ends, which lost 6 bases and 3 bases, there was a span of 4 bases. This CDR3 is built from 11 residues.

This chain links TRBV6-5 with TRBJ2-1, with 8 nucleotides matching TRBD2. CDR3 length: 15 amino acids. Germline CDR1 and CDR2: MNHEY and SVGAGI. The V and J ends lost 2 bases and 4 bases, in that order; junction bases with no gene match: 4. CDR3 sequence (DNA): TGTGCCAGCAGTTACGTTAGCGGGGTGTACAATGAGCAGTTCTTC. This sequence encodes CASSYVSGVYNEQFF.

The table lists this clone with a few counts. The CDR3 DNA follows: TGTGCCAGCAGCACACCGACAGGTTCCTACGAGCAGTACTTC. Translating gives CASSTPTGSYEQYF. The chain uses TRBV7-2 and TRBJ2-7, with D tentatively TRBD1 (6 bases). V lost 5 bases and J 1 base, leaving 12 bases between the germline ends. This CDR3 is built from 14 residues. Looked up from germline, CDR1 is SGHTA and CDR2 is FQGNSA.

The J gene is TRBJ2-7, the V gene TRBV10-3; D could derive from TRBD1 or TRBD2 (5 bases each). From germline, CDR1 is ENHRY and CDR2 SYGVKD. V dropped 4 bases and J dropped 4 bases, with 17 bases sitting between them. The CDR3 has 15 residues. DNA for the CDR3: TGTGCCATCAGTGGGACCGGGACCTCATCGTACGAGCAGTACTTC. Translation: CAISGTGTSSYEQYF.

CDR3 sequence: CASSPGWGYYGYTF. The CDR3 nucleotides read TGTGCCAGCAGTCCGGGGTGGGGGTACTATGGCTACACCTTC. The chain combines TRBV28 with TRBJ1-2; D might be TRBD1 (5 bases). Germline CDR1 reads MDHEN; CDR2 reads SYDVKM. The CDR3 runs to 14 residues. Trimming pared 5 bases from V and 3 bases from J, leaving 13 bases between.